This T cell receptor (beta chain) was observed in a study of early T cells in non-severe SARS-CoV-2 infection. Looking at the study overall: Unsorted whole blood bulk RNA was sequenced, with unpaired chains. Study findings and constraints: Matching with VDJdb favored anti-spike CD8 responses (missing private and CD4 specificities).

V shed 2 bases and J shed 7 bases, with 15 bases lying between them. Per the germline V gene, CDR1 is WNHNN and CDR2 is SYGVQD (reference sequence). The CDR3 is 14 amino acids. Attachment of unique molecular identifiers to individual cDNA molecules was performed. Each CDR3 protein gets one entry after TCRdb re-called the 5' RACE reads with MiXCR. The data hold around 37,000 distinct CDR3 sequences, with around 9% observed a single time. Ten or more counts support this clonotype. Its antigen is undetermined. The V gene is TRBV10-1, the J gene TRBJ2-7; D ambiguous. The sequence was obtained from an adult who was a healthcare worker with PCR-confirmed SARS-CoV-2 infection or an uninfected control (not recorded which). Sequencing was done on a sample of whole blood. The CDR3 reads CASSEVLSSSEQYF. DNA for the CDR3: TGCGCCAGCAGTGAGGTGTTGAGCTCTAGTGAGCAGTACTTC.